One and the same sample provided the 22 T cell receptor beta chains below, sequenced in a study of early T cells in non-severe SARS-CoV-2 infection. TCRdb re-derived calls from the 5' RACE reads in MiXCR, one entry per CDR3 protein. The sample has some 41,000 distinct CDR3 sequences, about 5.3% seen once. The specimen was whole blood. These receptors were taken from an adult who was a healthcare worker with PCR-confirmed SARS-CoV-2 infection or an uninfected control (not recorded which).

Regarding this clonotype: A read error may explain this, as a much larger clone is one base away. Here the CDR3 DNA reads TGTGTCAGCACCCCTCAGACTAGCGGGGGTGGTGAGCAGTTCTTC. This translates into CVSTPQTSGGGEQFF. This chain uses TRBV28 with TRBJ2-1; 12 bases align to TRBD2. From germline, CDR1 is MDHEN and CDR2 SYDVKM. The CDR3 loop spans 15 amino acids.

V and J are TRBV7-3 and TRBJ2-3; TRBD2 matches at 13 bases. Germline-derived CDR1 and CDR2 are SGHTA and FQGTGA. CDR3 length: 18 amino acids. Trimming removed 5 bases from V and 1 base from J; junction bases left unmatched: 9. The CDR3 bases are TGTGCCAGCAGCCGTGGACTACTAGCGGGAGGGGGCACAGATACGCAGTATTTT. Protein sequence: CASSRGLLAGGGTDTQYF.

This clonotype was found many times. The V call is TRBV11-2, the J call TRBJ2-7; TRBD2 matches at 10 bases. After removal of 0 bases from V and 4 bases from J, the junction contained 6 bases not matched to a gene. CDR3 size: 16 residues. Germline CDR1 and CDR2: SGHAT and FQNNGV. The CDR3 coding sequence is TGTGCCAGCAGCTTAGATCTAGCGGGAGCCCCTTACGAGCAGTACTTC. This codes for CASSLDLAGAPYEQYF.

This clonotype was detected many times. V usage is TRBV6-6 and J usage is TRBJ1-2; a weak D match, TRBD1 (5 bases). Germline assignment: CDR1 MNHNY and CDR2 SVGAGI (reference sequence). This CDR3 is 14 amino acids long. Trimming cost V 4 bases and J 1 base, with 10 bases left between them. The CDR3 loop is CASSLGRGNYGYTF. The CDR3 nucleotides read TGTGCCAGCAGTTTGGGAAGGGGTAACTATGGCTACACCTTC.

The chain carries TRBV20-1 and TRBJ2-5; 10 nucleotides line up with TRBD2. The CDR3 extends over 14 amino acids. In germline, CDR1 is DFQATT, CDR2 SNEGSKA (reference sequence). The CDR3 protein is CSLSGGLVRETQYF. DNA of the CDR3: TGCAGCCTTAGCGGGGGGCTGGTTCGGGAGACCCAGTACTTC.

In this sample, this clonotype turned up many times. The chain carries TRBV12-3 or TRBV12-4 and TRBJ1-6; 8 bases match TRBD1. The V segment lost 6 bases and the J segment 7 bases; nucleotides outside the gene matches: 5. CDR3 size: 14 residues. CDR3 residues: CASRSTGGNSPLHF. In DNA form, the CDR3 reads TGTGCCAGCAGATCAACAGGGGGGAATTCACCCCTCCACTTT.

In its sample, this clonotype was seen a few times. This chain connects TRBV18 to TRBJ2-7; D unclear. CDR1 is KGHSH and CDR2 is LQKENI in the germline V gene. Trimming took off 0 bases at V and 5 bases at J, with 5 bases between the two ends. The CDR3 runs to 12 residues. Here the CDR3 reads CASSPPSDEQYF. CDR3 DNA: TGTGCCAGCTCACCACCAAGCGACGAGCAGTACTTC.

In its sample, this clonotype was seen many times. The chain couples TRBV12-3 or TRBV12-4 to TRBJ1-5; 7 positions agree with TRBD1. The CDR3 spans 14 residues. V was pared by 6 bases and J by 3 bases, with 5 bases of the junction left unmatched. The CDR3 DNA is TGTGCCAGCAGCCCAGGGGGGCTCAATCAGCCCCAGCATTTT. Protein sequence: CASSPGGLNQPQHF.

This clonotype has more than one count but fewer than ten. V usage is TRBV28 and J usage is TRBJ2-4; 7 positions agree with TRBD1. The germline V gene has CDR1 MDHEN and CDR2 SYDVKM. The CDR3 runs 17 residues. The V and J ends lost 6 bases and 0 bases, in that order; junction bases with no gene match: 11. The CDR3 DNA follows: TGTGCCAGCAGCTTACCCCGGCAGGGGGTAGCCAAAAACATTCAGTACTTC. It encodes CASSLPRQGVAKNIQYF.

This clonotype was detected many times. This chain joins TRBV7-9 and TRBJ2-1, with 7 bases aligning to TRBD1. This CDR3 is 15 amino acids long. The ends lost 3 bases at V and 5 bases at J; junction bases unmatched: 7. CDR1 and CDR2 (germline): SEHNR, FQNEAQ (reference sequence). The CDR3: CASSLDRTGDNEQFF. The CDR3 coding sequence is TGTGCCAGCAGCTTGGATCGAACAGGGGACAATGAGCAGTTCTTC. Full variable domain (rest looked up from reference TRBV7-9 and TRBJ2-1): DTGVSQNPRHKITKRGQNVTFRCDPISEHNRLYWYRQTLGQGPEFLTYFQNEAQLEKSRLLSDRFSAERPKGSFSTLEIQRTEQGDSAMYLCASSLDRTGDNEQFFGPGTRLTVL.

The chain employs TRBV28 and TRBJ2-1; the match to TRBD2 covers 10 bases. V was pared by 7 bases and J by 8 bases, with 8 bases of the junction left unmatched. The CDR3 covers 14 residues. Germline CDR1 is MDHEN and CDR2 is SYDVKM. The CDR3 loop is CASKTSGTPYEQFF. For the CDR3, the DNA is TGTGCCAGCAAAACTAGCGGGACACCGTATGAGCAGTTCTTC. The full variable domain, with the rest looked up from reference TRBV28 and TRBJ2-1, is DVKVTQSSRYLVKRTGEKVFLECVQDMDHENMFWYRQDPGLGLRLIYFSYDVKMKEKGDIPEGYSVSREKKERFSLILESASTNQTSMYLCASKTSGTPYEQFFGPGTRLTVL.

The chain carries TRBV2 and TRBJ1-6, with D unclear. The CDR3 consists of 15 residues. In germline, CDR1 is SNHLY, CDR2 FYNNEI. V dropped 7 bases and J dropped 5 bases, with 15 bases sitting between them. CDR3 nucleotides: TGTGCCAGCAAGGTGGCGTTTCGTCATAATTCACCCCTCCACTTT. Encoded protein: CASKVAFRHNSPLHF. The entire variable domain, with the rest obtained from reference TRBV2 and TRBJ1-6, is as follows: EPEVTQTPSHQVTQMGQEVILRCVPISNHLYFYWYRQILGQKVEFLVSFYNNEISEKSEIFDDQFSVERPDGSNFTLKIRSTKLEDSAMYFCASKVAFRHNSPLHFGNGTRLTVT.

This clonotype was counted many times. The junction and the germline gene differ at one end; a read error may be behind it. V gene TRBV7-7 combines with J gene TRBJ2-4; D perhaps matches TRBD1 (5 bases). This CDR3 comprises 14 residues. Germline assignment: CDR1 SSHAT and CDR2 FNYEAQ (reference sequence). For the CDR3, the DNA is TGTGCTAGCAGCCTCTCGGCAGGGAAAAACATTCAGTACTTC. Translating it yields CASSLSAGKNIQYF.

In this sample, this clonotype turned up many times. V and J are TRBV5-4 and TRBJ1-2; 7 bases map to TRBD1. Trimming removed 0 bases from V and 6 bases from J; junction bases left unmatched: 8. The CDR3 length is 15 residues. Germline V CDR1 and CDR2: SGHNT, YYREEE (reference sequence). CDR3 region: CASSLDVRGLDGYTF. CDR3 sequence (DNA): TGTGCCAGCAGCTTGGATGTCAGGGGGTTGGATGGCTACACCTTC.

This clonotype came up a few times. V is TRBV11-1 and J is TRBJ2-7; 9 positions match TRBD2. Trimming cost V 3 bases and J 5 bases; bases outside gene matches: 11. This CDR3 contains 16 residues. Germline V gene data show CDR1 as SGHAT and CDR2 as FQDESV (reference sequence). This CDR3 is CASSLAGLAELNEQYF. CDR3 coding DNA: TGTGCCAGCAGCTTGGCGGGACTAGCCGAGTTAAACGAGCAGTACTTC.

The chain uses TRBV15 and TRBJ2-2; no reliable D call. Trimming removed 3 bases from V and 5 bases from J, with 7 bases in between. Germline V gene sequence: CDR1 LNHNV, CDR2 YYDKDF (reference sequence). The CDR3 extends over 13 amino acids. Written as DNA, the CDR3 is TGTGCCACCAGCAGGGGCCCTACCGGGGAGCTGTTTTTT. Amino acids: CATSRGPTGELFF. Using reference TRBV15 and TRBJ2-2 for the parts outside the CDR3, the full variable domain is DAMVIQNPRYQVTQFGKPVTLSCSQTLNHNVMYWYQQKSSQAPKLLFHYYDKDFNNEADTPDNFQSRRPNTSFCFLDIRSPGLGDTAMYLCATSRGPTGELFFGEGSRLTVL.

This clonotype was detected many times. CDR3 in DNA: TGTGCCTGGAACTATAAGACTAGCGGCACAGATACGCAGTATTTT. It yields the protein CAWNYKTSGTDTQYF. The rearrangement links TRBV30 to TRBJ2-3; 8 positions agree with TRBD2. With V trimmed by 4 bases and J by 1 base, 7 bases remained unmatched. The CDR3 extends over 15 amino acids. Germline V gene lookup returns CDR1 GTSNPN and CDR2 SVGIG (reference sequence). The variable domain in full, completed from reference TRBV30 and TRBJ2-3, reads SQTIHQWPATLVQPVGSPLSLECTVEGTSNPNLYWYRQAAGRGLQLLFYSVGIGQISSEVPQNLSASRPQDRQFILSSKKLLLSDSGFYLCAWNYKTSGTDTQYFGPGTRLTVL.

The rearrangement joins TRBV5-1 to TRBJ2-1; D is perhaps TRBD2 (6 bases). V shed 2 bases and J shed 5 bases, with 11 bases lying between them. The CDR3 contains 14 residues. Germline loops: CDR1 SGHRS, CDR2 YFSETQ. CDR3 sequence (DNA): TGCGCCAGCAGCTTCTCACTAGCCAACAATGAGCAGTTCTTC. Translation gives CASSFSLANNEQFF.

The chain uses TRBV20-1 and TRBJ1-1; no clear D gene. The CDR3 covers 12 residues. The ends were cut back, 6 bases at V and 4 bases at J, with 12 bases in the middle. CDR1 DFQATT and CDR2 SNEGSKA come from the germline V gene (reference sequence). The CDR3 protein is CSAQLLRTEAFF. For the CDR3, the DNA is TGCAGTGCGCAGTTGTTGCGCACTGAAGCTTTCTTT.

In its sample, this clonotype was seen a few times. The chain employs TRBV3-1 and TRBJ1-1; perhaps TRBD1 as D (6 bases). This CDR3 comprises 14 residues. The V gene lost 1 base and the J gene lost 11 bases, with 17 bases spanning the gap. Germline values: CDR1 LGHDT, CDR2 YNNKEL (reference sequence). The DNA of the CDR3 is TGTGCCAGCAGCCAAGCCGTCAAGGCAGGGGACGCTTTCTTT. This sequence encodes CASSQAVKAGDAFF.

This clonotype has ten or more counts. The chain recombines TRBV19 with TRBJ2-7; 11 bases map to TRBD2. CDR1 and CDR2 from the germline V gene are LNHDA and SQIVND (reference sequence). The CDR3 totals 16 residues. V was pared by 3 bases and J by 1 base, with 5 bases of the junction left unmatched. The CDR3 spells CASSMVAGGTSYEQYF. The CDR3 region has the DNA TGTGCCAGTAGTATGGTAGCGGGAGGGACGTCCTACGAGCAGTACTTC.

This clonotype was recorded at least ten times. The J gene is TRBJ1-5, the V gene TRBV6-2 or TRBV6-3; a weak D match, TRBD1 (6 bases). The CDR3 contains 15 residues. Between the trimmed V and J ends, which lost 2 bases and 3 bases, there was a span of 11 bases. Looked up from germline, CDR1 is MNHEY and CDR2 is SVGEGT. The CDR3 coding sequence is TGTGCCAGCAGTTACGGACAGCAAGTCAATCAGCCCCAGCATTTT. Residues: CASSYGQQVNQPQHF.